This T cell receptor (beta chain) was profiled in a study of blood T cells in healthy people across ages. Staff drew 9 to 10 milliliters of peripheral blood from each donor. Primers used in a second PCR of roughly 6 to 12 cycles were a sample-barcoded 5' primer and a J-beta primer mix. Every sample returned 2.5 million or more CDR3-containing paired-end reads. TCRdb reprocessed the 5' RACE reads with MiXCR, giving one entry per CDR3 protein. This sample has roughly 700,000 distinct CDR3 sequences, with 32% found just once. Per the germline V gene, CDR1 is LNHDA and CDR2 is SQIVND (reference sequence). The trim removed 8 bases at V and 1 base at J, leaving 14 bases unmatched. This CDR3 has 17 residues. This clonotype was counted once. Antigen unknown. Study findings and constraints: When one million T cells were used, diversity estimates were thought to be underestimates. Per million T cells, TCR beta diversity dropped about linearly as age rose.

This clonotype was obtained from a woman at least 80 years old in good health. The sample comprised blood. The chain links TRBV19 to TRBJ1-5; 7 bases are a match to TRBD1. The DNA for the CDR3 is TGTGCCAGTTTACAAGGGAGGGGGCTTGACAGCAATCAGCCCCAGCATTTT. Translation: CASLQGRGLDSNQPQHF.